These T cell receptor beta chains were read from a single sample in a study of Graves' ophthalmopathy and Graves' hyperthyroidism. TCRdb re-called the multiplex PCR reads through MiXCR, storing one row per CDR3 protein. The sample carries about 620,000 distinct CDR3 sequences, over 20% recorded once. Sample: peripheral blood. Receptor source: a woman between 18 and 29 years old with stable Graves' hyperthyroidism. Some clones in this sample may be carry-over from other donors' samples. CDR3s include the opening cysteine and the closing phenylalanine or tryptophan. D genes are given only for firm matches. For some rows the clone size is stated as once, few or many, or as a class when expanded; others skip it.

D,V,size,J,length,DNA,CDR3
NA,TRBV7-2,many,TRBJ2-6,15,TGTGCCAGCAGCCCAGGACGTTCCGGGGCCAACGTCCTGACTTTC,CASSPGRSGANVLTF
NA,TRBV11-2,few,TRBJ2-5,16,TGTGCCAGCAGGTCCGTTAAGGGAGCGATAGGAGAGACCCAGTACTTC,CASRSVKGAIGETQYF
NA,TRBV6-8,NA,TRBJ1-5,15,TGTGCCAGCAGCACCGACGTCAGGGTGGGTCAGCCCCAGCATTTT,CASSTDVRVGQPQHF
TRBD1,TRBV6-1,NA,TRBJ2-2,16,TGTGCCAGCAGTGGACAGGGGGGGGCCATAACCGGGGAGCTGTTTTTT,CASSGQGGAITGELFF
NA,TRBV12-3/TRBV12-4,NA,TRBJ1-1,14,TGTGCCAGCAGTTTAGTACAGGGCAGCACTGAAGCCTTCTTT,CASSLVQGSTEAFF
NA,TRBV5-1,many,TRBJ1-1,14,TGCGCCAGCAGCTTGGCAGGGGCGGGGGCTGAAGCTTTCTTT,CASSLAGAGAEAFF
NA,TRBV11-2,many,TRBJ2-5,13,TGTGCCAGCAGCAGAGAGGAGGTCGGGACCCAGTACTTC,CASSREEVGTQYF
TRBD1,TRBV6-2/TRBV6-3,many,TRBJ1-2,20,TGTGCCAGCAGATACGGACAGGAACCTAAAAACTCCCCCCTAGACTATGGCTACACCTTC,CASRYGQEPKNSPLDYGYTF
NA,TRBV6-1,NA,TRBJ1-4,15,TGTGCCAGCAGTCCCCTGACGGGAATAATTGAAAAACTGTTTTTT,CASSPLTGIIEKLFF
NA,TRBV2,many,TRBJ1-2,15,TGTGCCAGCAGTGTATGGGAAAGTCCTAACTATGGCTACACCTTC,CASSVWESPNYGYTF
NA,TRBV5-1,many,TRBJ1-2,14,TGCGCCAGCAGCTTGGAAACAGGGAAGAATGGCTACACCTTC,CASSLETGKNGYTF
TRBD1,TRBV9,few,TRBJ1-5,14,TGTGCCAGCAGCCAAACAGGGGAACCTCAGCCCCAGCATTTT,CASSQTGEPQPQHF
NA,TRBV6-1,many,TRBJ1-5,12,TGTGCCAGCAAAGACCCGAATCAGCCCCAGCATTTT,CASKDPNQPQHF
NA,TRBV12-3/TRBV12-4,NA,TRBJ1-1,13,TGTGCCAGCAGTGGCCGCAGTTACACTGAAGCTTTCTTT,CASSGRSYTEAFF
NA,TRBV15,many,TRBJ1-1,12,TGTGCCACCAGCAGGAACCAGGGAGGAGCTTTCTTT,CATSRNQGGAFF
TRBD1,TRBV6-1,many,TRBJ1-6,15,TGTGCCACCCTCCCGGGACAGGGGGTTCGGTCACCCCTCCACTTT,CATLPGQGVRSPLHF
NA,TRBV12-3/TRBV12-4,many,TRBJ2-5,13,TGTGCCAGCAGCTTAGGCAGGGAAGAGACCCAGTACTTC,CASSLGREETQYF
TRBD1,TRBV6-1,many,TRBJ1-2,14,TGTGCCAGCAGTGTAGGGACAGCCAACTATGGCTACACCTTC,CASSVGTANYGYTF
TRBD2,TRBV4-1,NA,TRBJ2-5,20,TGCGCCAGCAGCCCTATTCAACCAGGACTAGCGGGGGGGCCGAGGGAGACCCAGTACTTC,CASSPIQPGLAGGPRETQYF
NA,TRBV24-1,many,TRBJ1-2,15,TGTGCCACCAGTGACCCTCGGCGGGGGAATCATGGCTACACCTTC,CATSDPRRGNHGYTF
TRBD1,TRBV27,NA,TRBJ1-1,14,TGTGCCAGCAGTAGTCACGGACAGGGATCGCAAGCTTTCTTT,CASSSHGQGSQAFF
TRBD2,TRBV4-1,many,TRBJ2-7,13,TGCGCCAGCAGCAGACCAAGCGGGGACGAGCAGTACTTC,CASSRPSGDEQYF
TRBD1,TRBV11-1,NA,TRBJ1-2,18,TGTGCCAGCAGCTCGGGGACAGGGCACAAAATAGACGGCGGCGGCTACACCTTC,CASSSGTGHKIDGGGYTF
NA,TRBV12-3/TRBV12-4,few,TRBJ2-6,17,TGTGCCAGCAGTTTAGTTTCGTCGGGTCCTGGGGCCAACGTCCTGACTTTC,CASSLVSSGPGANVLTF
TRBD2,TRBV20-1,NA,TRBJ2-6,19,TGCAGTGCTAGAGGAGGGACTAGCGGGAGTGTTGGTGGGGCCAACGTCCTGACTTTC,CSARGGTSGSVGGANVLTF
NA,TRBV19,many,TRBJ2-7,13,TGTGCCAGTAGTATGGGGACATCTGGCGAGCAGTACTTC,CASSMGTSGEQYF
NA,TRBV7-3,NA,TRBJ2-4,13,TGTGCCAGCGGACGGGACCCAGGAGGCATTCAGTACTTC,CASGRDPGGIQYF
NA,TRBV20-1,many,TRBJ1-3,14,TGCAGTGCTAGATCCCCGGACTCTGGAAACACCATATATTTT,CSARSPDSGNTIYF
NA,TRBV11-1,few,TRBJ1-1,17,TGTGCCAGCAGCTTAGGGGGCGGGGTACAGGGACTGGATCACGCTTTCTTT,CASSLGGGVQGLDHAFF
TRBD2,TRBV2,many,TRBJ2-7,13,TGTGCCAGCAGCGAGGGACTAGCCTACGAGCAGTACTTC,CASSEGLAYEQYF
NA,TRBV28,NA,TRBJ1-2,14,TGTGCCAGCAGTTTACTGGTGACTAACTATGGCTACACCTTC,CASSLLVTNYGYTF
TRBD1,TRBV12-3/TRBV12-4,few,TRBJ1-5,15,TGTGCCAGCAGCCCGCGGGGCAGGGGGAGTCAGCCCCAGCATTTT,CASSPRGRGSQPQHF
NA,TRBV2,many,TRBJ1-1,13,TGTGCCAGCAGCGGGGGATGGGGCACTGAAGCTTTCTTT,CASSGGWGTEAFF
NA,TRBV11-1,many,TRBJ1-6,16,TGTGCCAGCAGCCACACTGATGGGGCGGCGTTTGGAGCCCTCCACTTT,CASSHTDGAAFGALHF
TRBD1,TRBV30,many,TRBJ1-2,13,TGTGCCTGGAGACCGGGACAGGGTCTTGGCTACACCTTC,CAWRPGQGLGYTF
NA,TRBV7-2,many,TRBJ2-7,15,TGTGCCAGCAGCTTAGTCGGCAGCCTCTCCTACGAGCAGTACTTC,CASSLVGSLSYEQYF
NA,TRBV20-1,many,TRBJ2-7,10,TGCAGTGCTAGCCGGTACGAGCAGTACTTC,CSASRYEQYF
NA,TRBV12-3/TRBV12-4,many,TRBJ1-3,15,TGTGCCAGCAGTTTAGGGGTACATTCTGGAAACACCATATATTTT,CASSLGVHSGNTIYF
NA,TRBV11-2,NA,TRBJ2-6,16,TGTGCCAGCAGCTTAGTAAGGGGCTCTGGGGCCAACGTCCTGACTTTC,CASSLVRGSGANVLTF
TRBD1,TRBV7-8,NA,TRBJ1-6,15,TGTGCCAGCAGCCCCGGACAGGGAAGACGGTCACCCCTCCACTTT,CASSPGQGRRSPLHF
NA,TRBV30,few,TRBJ1-2,14,TGTGCCTGGAGTGAGATATCCAACGGCTATGGCTACACCTTC,CAWSEISNGYGYTF
TRBD2,TRBV12-3/TRBV12-4,NA,TRBJ2-7,16,TGTGCCAGCAGTCCTCCGGGGACTAGCAGGATCTACGAGCAGTACTTC,CASSPPGTSRIYEQYF
TRBD1,TRBV12-3/TRBV12-4,many,TRBJ2-6,18,TGTGCCAGCAGTCGAAGGGGACAGGAGAGCTCTGGGGCCAACGTCCTGACTTTC,CASSRRGQESSGANVLTF
NA,TRBV13,many,TRBJ1-2,15,TGTGCCAGCAGCGTCAGCGATGGACAATTGTATGGCTACACCTTC,CASSVSDGQLYGYTF
NA,TRBV15,NA,TRBJ1-2,16,TGTGCCACCAGCAAGTCGGTGGGTGTAGTTTACTATGGCTACACCTTC,CATSKSVGVVYYGYTF
NA,TRBV6-5,NA,TRBJ2-2,16,TGTGCCAGCAGTTTGAGGGGGACAATGAACACCGGGGAGCTGTTTTTT,CASSLRGTMNTGELFF
NA,TRBV11-2,many,TRBJ1-1,13,TGTGCCAGCAGTCCCGACTGGAGAGCTGAAGCTTTCTTT,CASSPDWRAEAFF
NA,TRBV28,many,TRBJ2-5,13,TGTGCCAGCGGCGGAGGTGGTCAAGAGACCCAGTACTTC,CASGGGGQETQYF
NA,TRBV7-9,many,TRBJ1-1,13,TGTGCCAGCAGCTTAGGGTCTGGGGTTGAAGCTTTCTTT,CASSLGSGVEAFF
TRBD1,TRBV7-2,many,TRBJ2-5,14,TGTGCCAGCAGCTTCCGACAGGGACAAGAGACCCAGTACTTC,CASSFRQGQETQYF
NA,TRBV30,many,TRBJ1-2,13,TGTGCCGGGTCGGAGTGGGATAACTATGGCTACACCTTC,CAGSEWDNYGYTF
NA,TRBV18,NA,TRBJ2-5,13,TGTGCCGGCTCACCGGATGGAGGAGAGACCCAGTACTTC,CAGSPDGGETQYF
TRBD1,TRBV12-3/TRBV12-4,many,TRBJ1-1,14,TGTGCCAGCAGTTTTGGACAGGTAAACACTGAAGCTTTCTTT,CASSFGQVNTEAFF
NA,TRBV28,many,TRBJ1-2,15,TGTGCCAGCAGTTTACCCCTAGGGAGGGACTATGGCTACACCTTC,CASSLPLGRDYGYTF